The 3 T cell receptor beta chains below all came from one sample that was sequenced in a study of blood T cells in healthy people across ages (dated by TCRdb to between 2015 and 2016). Library prep was done by 5' RACE. A second PCR of about 6 to 12 cycles was performed with a sample-barcoded 5' primer and a J-beta primer mix. The raw public data were reprocessed by TCRdb itself: fastp quality trimming at Q25, MiXCR clonotype calling, in-frame beta chains only. Rows are unified per CDR3 protein, each entry keeping the most common DNA and genes. This sample holds around 1,800,000 distinct CDR3 sequences; approximately 39% were observed only once. The top ten clonotypes cover 20% to 25% of the sample. The source material was blood. Every receptor here comes from a human donor in good health.

The rearrangement joins TRBV7-2 to TRBJ2-3; D gene ambiguous. CDR1 is SGHTA and CDR2 is FQGNSA in the germline V gene. The germline V and J ends were trimmed by 8 bases and 5 bases, with 14 bases remaining between them. CDR3 length: 13 amino acids. In DNA, the CDR3 is TGTGCCAGCGCCCACTTTTTGATAGATACGCAGTATTTT. It codes for CASAHFLIDTQYF.

The CDR3 coding sequence is TGTGCCAGCAGCCTCCCCCCAGGGCAAGAGACCCAGTACTTC. It specifies CASSLPPGQETQYF. The genes are TRBV7-2 and TRBJ2-4; D is perhaps TRBD1 (5 bases). The J call is uncertain, as TRBJ2-5 better fits the DNA end. The CDR3 consists of 14 residues. The germline V gene encodes CDR1 SGHTA and CDR2 FQGNSA.

The V and J genes are TRBV4-1 and TRBJ2-7; D is possibly TRBD2 (5 bases). Germline V gene sequence: CDR1 MGHRA, CDR2 YSYEKL. The CDR3 covers 15 residues. V gave up 1 base and J gave up 2 bases, with 12 bases separating them. This CDR3 reads CASSQVRRAPYEQYF. The CDR3 DNA reads TGCGCCAGCAGCCAAGTCAGGCGGGCCCCCTACGAGCAGTACTTC.